What follows is one T cell receptor (beta chain) and its context. This clone was seen just once. It has no known antigen specificity. The junction differs from germline at one of its ends, possibly a read error. This sample stems from a study of blood T cell repertoires in COVID-19 (dated by TCRdb to about 2020). Notes on the research overall: Samples from collaborators originated in the United States, Italy and Spain and spanned both the acute and convalescent phases of COVID-19. Where available, HLA class I and class II types were taken from metadata supplied by the sample provider and were not determined by assay-based typing. Samples came from the ongoing ImmuneRACE study (first 160 participants) plus 1,254 subjects from 6 global collaborators. A freely available public database, intended as a resource for researchers studying the immune response to SARS-CoV-2, is where the repertoires were released. The prospective study material was composed of cDNA or gDNA derived from T cells, B-cell-depleted T cells, or PBMCs. The dataset comprised deeply sampled blood TCRbeta repertoires from subjects exposed to, actively infected with, or recovered from COVID-19. A de-identified subject ID, COVID-19 status, age in years and sex were almost always included in the sample metadata.

TCRbeta CDR3 regions were amplified from genomic DNA using the immunoSEQ Assay, a bias-controlled multiplex PCR. The authors processed their data as follows. The number of nucleated cells in each sample was estimated from the amplification of reference gene primers within the assay. To quantify the absolute abundance of each unique TCRbeta CDR3 rearrangement, sequence reads were collapsed and filtered. For each sample, productive Simpson clonality was calculated as the square root of Simpson's diversity index over productive rearrangements. TCRdb obtained this table from immuneACCESS and retained in-frame rearrangements with V and J assigned. These tables miss some clones; where compared with another copy, unresolved V genes account for less than half of the shortfall, and the remainder is unexplained. V, J and clone size reflect that table, while D and trimming were determined from the DNA. The table for this sample lists 85,000 to 110,000 clones; 84% of them were counted only once. About 11% of the sample is held by the ten biggest clonotypes.

General findings and caveats noted by the study authors: The amount of clinical and demographic metadata varied by source and participant and was provided uncurated.

Whole blood was collected in K2EDTA tubes by collaborating institutions according to the institutions' own protocols. For TCRbeta analysis, collaborators shipped samples as frozen whole blood, isolated PBMCs, or DNA extracted from either of those sample types. The CDR3 runs 15 residues from the cysteine to the phenylalanine. This entry keeps only the CDR3 DNA: 45 bases, framed from base 1. The CDR1 and CDR2 encoded by the germline V gene (reference sequence) are LNHDA and SQIVND. The source of this sequence is a human donor in a cohort sampled during active COVID-19. The V and J segments used are TRBV19 and TRBJ1-1; TRBD1 agrees with 7 junctional bases. Sequenced sample: peripheral blood. CDR3 protein: CACSIGRGRDTEAFF. The DNA reads TGTGCCTGTAGTATAGGGAGGGGGCGGGACACTGAAGCTTTCTTT.